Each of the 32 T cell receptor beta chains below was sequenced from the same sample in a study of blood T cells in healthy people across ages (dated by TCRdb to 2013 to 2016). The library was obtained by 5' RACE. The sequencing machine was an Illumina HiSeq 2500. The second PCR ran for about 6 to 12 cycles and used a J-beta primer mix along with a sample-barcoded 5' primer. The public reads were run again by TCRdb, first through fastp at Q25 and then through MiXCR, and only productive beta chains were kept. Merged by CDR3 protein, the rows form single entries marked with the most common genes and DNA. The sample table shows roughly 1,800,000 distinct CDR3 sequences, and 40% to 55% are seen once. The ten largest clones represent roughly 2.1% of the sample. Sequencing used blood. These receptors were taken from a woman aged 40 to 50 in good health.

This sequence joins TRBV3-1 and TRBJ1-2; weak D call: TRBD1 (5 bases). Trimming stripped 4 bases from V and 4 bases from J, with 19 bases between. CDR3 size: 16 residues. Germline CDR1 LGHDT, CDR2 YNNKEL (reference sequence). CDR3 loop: CASSPQRRARSYGYTF. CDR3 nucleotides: TGTGCCAGCAGCCCTCAGCGCAGGGCGAGGTCCTATGGCTACACCTTC.

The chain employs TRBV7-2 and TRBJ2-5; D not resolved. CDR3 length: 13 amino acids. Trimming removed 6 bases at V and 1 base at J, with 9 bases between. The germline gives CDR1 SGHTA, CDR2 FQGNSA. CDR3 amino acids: CASRTNSQETQYF. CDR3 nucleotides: TGTGCCAGCAGGACAAACAGCCAAGAGACCCAGTACTTC. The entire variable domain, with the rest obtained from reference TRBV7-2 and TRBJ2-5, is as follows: GAGVSQSPSNKVTEKGKDVELRCDPISGHTALYWYRQSLGQGLEFLIYFQGNSAPDKSGLPSDRFSAERTGGSVSTLTIQRTQQEDSAVYLCASRTNSQETQYFGPGTRLLVL.

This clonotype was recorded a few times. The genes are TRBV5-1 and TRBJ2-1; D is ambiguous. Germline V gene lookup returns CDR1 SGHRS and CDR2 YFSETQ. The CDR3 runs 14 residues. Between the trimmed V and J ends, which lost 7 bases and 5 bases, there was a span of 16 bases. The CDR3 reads CASSGSSLHNEQFF. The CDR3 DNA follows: TGCGCCAGCTCCGGGTCATCGCTACACAATGAGCAGTTCTTC.

Here the CDR3 reads CASSTPGGNNEQFF. CDR3 in DNA: TGTGCCAGCAGTACCCCGGGGGGGAACAATGAGCAGTTCTTC. The chain combines TRBV28 with TRBJ2-1; 8 bases are shared with TRBD2. Per the germline V gene, CDR1 is MDHEN and CDR2 is SYDVKM. V shed 5 bases, J shed 5 bases, and the junction held 5 bases outside the gene matches. CDR3 size: 14 residues.

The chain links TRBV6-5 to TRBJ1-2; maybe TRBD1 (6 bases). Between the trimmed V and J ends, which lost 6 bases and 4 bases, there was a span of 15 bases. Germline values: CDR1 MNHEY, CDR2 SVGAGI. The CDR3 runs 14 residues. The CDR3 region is CASRDTGMGYGYTF. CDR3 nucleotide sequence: TGTGCCAGCAGGGATACAGGGATGGGCTATGGCTACACCTTC.

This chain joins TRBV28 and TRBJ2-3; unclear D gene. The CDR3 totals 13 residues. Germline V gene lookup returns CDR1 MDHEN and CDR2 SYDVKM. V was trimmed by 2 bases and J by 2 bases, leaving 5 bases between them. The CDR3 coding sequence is TGTGCCAGCAGTTTACTGACCACAGATACGCAGTATTTT. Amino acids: CASSLLTTDTQYF.

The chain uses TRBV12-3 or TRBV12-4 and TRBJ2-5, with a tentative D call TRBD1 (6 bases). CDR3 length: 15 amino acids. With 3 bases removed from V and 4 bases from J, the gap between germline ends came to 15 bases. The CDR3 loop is CASSLARGWGETQYF. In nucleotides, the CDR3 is TGTGCCAGCAGTTTGGCCAGGGGCTGGGGAGAGACCCAGTACTTC.

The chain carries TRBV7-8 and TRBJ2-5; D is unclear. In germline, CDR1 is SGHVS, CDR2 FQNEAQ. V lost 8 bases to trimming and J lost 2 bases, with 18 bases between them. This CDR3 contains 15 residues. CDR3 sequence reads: CASCGRRRSQETQYF. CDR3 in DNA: TGTGCCAGCTGCGGAAGGAGAAGGTCACAAGAGACCCAGTACTTC.

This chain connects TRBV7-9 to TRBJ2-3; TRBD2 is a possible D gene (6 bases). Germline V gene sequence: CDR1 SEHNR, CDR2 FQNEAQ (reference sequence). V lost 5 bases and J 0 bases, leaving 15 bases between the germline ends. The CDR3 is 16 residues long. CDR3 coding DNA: TGTGCCAGCAGCCTCGGGTATCGGGAGAGCACAGATACGCAGTATTTT. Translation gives CASSLGYRESTDTQYF.

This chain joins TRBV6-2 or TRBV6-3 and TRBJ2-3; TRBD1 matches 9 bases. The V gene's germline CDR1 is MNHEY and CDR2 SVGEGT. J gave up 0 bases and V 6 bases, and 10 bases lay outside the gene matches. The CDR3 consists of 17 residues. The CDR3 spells CASSRPGTGSSTDTQYF. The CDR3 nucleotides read TGTGCCAGCAGCCGTCCCGGGACAGGGTCTAGCACAGATACGCAGTATTTT.

The CDR3 loop is CSANGQGLYGYTF. The CDR3 nucleotides read TGCAGTGCCAACGGACAGGGACTCTATGGCTACACCTTC. This sequence joins TRBV20-1 and TRBJ1-2, with 8 bases that match TRBD1. The CDR3 extends over 13 amino acids. Per germline, CDR1 DFQATT and CDR2 SNEGSKA (reference sequence). J was trimmed by 4 bases and V by 6 bases; bases with no gene match: 7.

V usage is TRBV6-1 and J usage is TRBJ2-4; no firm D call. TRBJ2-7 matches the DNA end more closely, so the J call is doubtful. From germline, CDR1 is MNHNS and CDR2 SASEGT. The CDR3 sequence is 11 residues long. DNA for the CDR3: TGTGCCAGCAACAGCTACTACGAGCAGTACTTC. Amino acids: CASNSYYEQYF.

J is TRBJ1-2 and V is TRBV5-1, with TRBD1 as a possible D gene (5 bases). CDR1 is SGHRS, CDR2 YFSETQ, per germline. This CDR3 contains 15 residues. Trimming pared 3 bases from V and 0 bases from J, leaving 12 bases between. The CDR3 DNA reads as TGCGCCAGCAGCTACGACAGTTTATCTAACTATGGCTACACCTTC. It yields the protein CASSYDSLSNYGYTF.

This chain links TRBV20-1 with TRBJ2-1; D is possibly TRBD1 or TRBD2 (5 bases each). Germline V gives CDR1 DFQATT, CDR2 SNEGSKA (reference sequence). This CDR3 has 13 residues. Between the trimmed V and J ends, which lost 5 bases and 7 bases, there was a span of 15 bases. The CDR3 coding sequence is TGCAGTGCTTCCGGGACGGATAAAAATGAGCAGTTCTTC. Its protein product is CSASGTDKNEQFF.

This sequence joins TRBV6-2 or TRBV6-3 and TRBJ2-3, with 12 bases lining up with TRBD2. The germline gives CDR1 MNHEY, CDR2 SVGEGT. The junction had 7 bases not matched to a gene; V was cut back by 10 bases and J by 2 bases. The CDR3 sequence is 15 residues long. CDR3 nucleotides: TGTGCCACCGGCCGACTAGCGGGGGACACAGATACGCAGTATTTT. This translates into CATGRLAGDTDTQYF.

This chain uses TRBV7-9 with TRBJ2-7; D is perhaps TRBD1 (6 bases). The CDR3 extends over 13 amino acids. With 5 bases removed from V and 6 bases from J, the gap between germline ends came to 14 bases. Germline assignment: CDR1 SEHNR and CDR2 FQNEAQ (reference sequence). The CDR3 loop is CASSRLQGREQYF. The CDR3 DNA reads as TGTGCCAGCAGCCGGCTTCAGGGGCGCGAGCAGTACTTC.

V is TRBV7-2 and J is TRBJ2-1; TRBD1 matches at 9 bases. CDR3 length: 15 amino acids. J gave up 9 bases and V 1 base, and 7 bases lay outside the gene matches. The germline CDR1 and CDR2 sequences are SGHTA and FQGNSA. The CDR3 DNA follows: TGTGCCAGCAGCTTAGAACAGGGGGCATCCCTTGAGCAGTTCTTC. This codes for CASSLEQGASLEQFF.

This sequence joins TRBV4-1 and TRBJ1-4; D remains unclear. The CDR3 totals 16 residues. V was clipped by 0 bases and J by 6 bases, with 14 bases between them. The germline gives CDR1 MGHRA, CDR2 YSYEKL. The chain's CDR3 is CASSQEAAGIDEKLFF. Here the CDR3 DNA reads TGCGCCAGCAGCCAAGAGGCTGCAGGTATTGATGAAAAACTGTTTTTT.

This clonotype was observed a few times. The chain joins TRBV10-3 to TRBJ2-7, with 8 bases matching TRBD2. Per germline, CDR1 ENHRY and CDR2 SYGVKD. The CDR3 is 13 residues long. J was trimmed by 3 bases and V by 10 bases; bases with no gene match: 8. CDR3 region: CATGGGGLYEQYF. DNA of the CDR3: TGTGCCACGGGGGGGGGAGGTCTCTACGAGCAGTACTTC.

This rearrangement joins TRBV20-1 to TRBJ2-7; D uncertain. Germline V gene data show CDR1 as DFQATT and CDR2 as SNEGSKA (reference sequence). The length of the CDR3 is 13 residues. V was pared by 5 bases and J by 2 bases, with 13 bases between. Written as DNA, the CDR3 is TGCAGTGCTCGAACAGCCTTAACCTACGAGCAGTACTTC. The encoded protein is CSARTALTYEQYF.

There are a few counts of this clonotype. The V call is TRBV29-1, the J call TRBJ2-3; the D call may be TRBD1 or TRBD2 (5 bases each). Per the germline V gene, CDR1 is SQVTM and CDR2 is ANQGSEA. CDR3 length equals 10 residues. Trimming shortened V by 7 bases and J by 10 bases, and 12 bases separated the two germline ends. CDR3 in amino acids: CSGARDAQYF. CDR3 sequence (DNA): TGCAGCGGAGCCCGGGACGCGCAGTATTTT.

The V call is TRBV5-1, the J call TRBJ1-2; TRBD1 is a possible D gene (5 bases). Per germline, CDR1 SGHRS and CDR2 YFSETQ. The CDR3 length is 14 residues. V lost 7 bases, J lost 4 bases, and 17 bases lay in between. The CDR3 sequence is CASYGDGGSYGYTF. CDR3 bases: TGCGCCAGCTACGGGGATGGGGGGTCCTATGGCTACACCTTC.

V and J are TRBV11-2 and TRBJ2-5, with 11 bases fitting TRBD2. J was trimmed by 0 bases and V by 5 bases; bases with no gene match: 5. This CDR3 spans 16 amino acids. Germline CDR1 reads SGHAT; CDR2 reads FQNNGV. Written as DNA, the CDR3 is TGTGCCAGCAGCGCTTTACTAGCGGGGGACCAAGAGACCCAGTACTTC. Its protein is CASSALLAGDQETQYF.

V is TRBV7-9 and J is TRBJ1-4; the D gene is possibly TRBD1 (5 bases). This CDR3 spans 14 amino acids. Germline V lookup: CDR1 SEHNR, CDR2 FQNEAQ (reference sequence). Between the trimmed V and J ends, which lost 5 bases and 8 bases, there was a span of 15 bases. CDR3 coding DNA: TGTGCCAGCAGCCCAGGGCCCTCGGAAGAAAAACTGTTTTTT. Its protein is CASSPGPSEEKLFF.

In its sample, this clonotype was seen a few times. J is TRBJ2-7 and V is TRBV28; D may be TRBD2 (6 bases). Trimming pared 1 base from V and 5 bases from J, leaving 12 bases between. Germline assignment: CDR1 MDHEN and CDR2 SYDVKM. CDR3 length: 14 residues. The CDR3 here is CASSLSRTTDEQYF. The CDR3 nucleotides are TGTGCCAGCAGTTTATCAAGGACTACGGACGAGCAGTACTTC.

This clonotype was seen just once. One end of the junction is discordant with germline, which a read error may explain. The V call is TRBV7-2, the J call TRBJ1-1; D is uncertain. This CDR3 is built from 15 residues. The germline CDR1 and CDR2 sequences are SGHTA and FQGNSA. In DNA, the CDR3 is TGTGCCAGCAGCTCCCCGGCCCCTATGAACACTGAAGTTTTCTTT. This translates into CASSSPAPMNTEVFF.

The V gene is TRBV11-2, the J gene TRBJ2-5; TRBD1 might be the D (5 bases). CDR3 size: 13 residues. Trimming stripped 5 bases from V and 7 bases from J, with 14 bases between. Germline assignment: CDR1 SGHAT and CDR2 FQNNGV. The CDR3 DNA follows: TGTGCCAGCAGCAAGGGGCCGGAAGGGACCCAGTACTTC. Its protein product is CASSKGPEGTQYF.

CDR3 amino acids: CASSQISAGVTNGYTF. In DNA form, the CDR3 reads TGCGCCAGCAGCCAAATCTCTGCCGGAGTAACCAATGGCTACACCTTC. The chain uses TRBV4-1 and TRBJ1-2; D is ambiguous. The ends were cut back, 2 bases at V and 6 bases at J, with 19 bases in the middle. Germline CDR1 is MGHRA and CDR2 is YSYEKL. This CDR3 contains 16 residues.

For the CDR3, the DNA is TGTGCCATCAGTGAGTACGGGACTAGCGGATCCTACGAGCAGTACTTC. This translates into CAISEYGTSGSYEQYF. This chain uses TRBV10-3 with TRBJ2-7; 11 bases align to TRBD2. Germline CDR1 ENHRY, CDR2 SYGVKD. After removal of 1 base from V and 1 base from J, the junction contained 3 bases not matched to a gene. The CDR3 runs to 16 residues.

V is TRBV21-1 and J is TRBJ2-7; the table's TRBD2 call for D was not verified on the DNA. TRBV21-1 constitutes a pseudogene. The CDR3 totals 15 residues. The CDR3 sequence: CASSATGTPLYEQYF. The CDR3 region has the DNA TGTGCCAGCAGCGCCACCGGGACTCCTCTCTACGAGCAGTACTTC.

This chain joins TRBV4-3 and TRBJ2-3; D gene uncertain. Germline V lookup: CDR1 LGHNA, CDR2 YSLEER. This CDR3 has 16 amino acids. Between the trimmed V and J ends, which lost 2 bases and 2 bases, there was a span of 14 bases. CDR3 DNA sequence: TGCGCCAGCAGCCAACAACCCCGGCCCTACACAGATACGCAGTATTTT. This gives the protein CASSQQPRPYTDTQYF.

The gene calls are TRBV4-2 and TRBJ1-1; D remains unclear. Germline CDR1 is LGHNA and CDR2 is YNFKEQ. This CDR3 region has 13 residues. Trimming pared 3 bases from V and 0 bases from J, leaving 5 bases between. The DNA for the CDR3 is TGTGCCAGCAGCCACGCGGTGAACACTGAAGCTTTCTTT. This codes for CASSHAVNTEAFF.